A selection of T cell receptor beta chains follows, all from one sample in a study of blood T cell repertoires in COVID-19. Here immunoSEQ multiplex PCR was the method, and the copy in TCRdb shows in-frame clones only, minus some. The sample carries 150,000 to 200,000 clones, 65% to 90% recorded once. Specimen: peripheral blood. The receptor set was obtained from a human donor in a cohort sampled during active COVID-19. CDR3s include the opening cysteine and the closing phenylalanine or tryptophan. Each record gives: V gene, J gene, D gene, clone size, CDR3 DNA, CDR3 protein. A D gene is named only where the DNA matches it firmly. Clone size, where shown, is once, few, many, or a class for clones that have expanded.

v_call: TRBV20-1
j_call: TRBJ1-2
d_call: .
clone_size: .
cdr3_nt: TGCAGTCAGGGAATGAACTATGGCTACACCTTC
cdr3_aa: CSQGMNYGYTF

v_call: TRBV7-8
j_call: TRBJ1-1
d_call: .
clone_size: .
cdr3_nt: TGTGCCAGCAGCCGCCGGAGTGAAGCTTTCTTT
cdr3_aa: CASSRRSEAFF

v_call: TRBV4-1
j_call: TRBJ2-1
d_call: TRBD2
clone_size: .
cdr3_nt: TGCGCCAGCAGCCAAGATCAGGCGGCTAGCGGGGGGGTTTACAATGAGCAGTTCTTC
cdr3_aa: CASSQDQAASGGVYNEQFF

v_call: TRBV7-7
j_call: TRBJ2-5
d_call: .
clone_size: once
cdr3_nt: TGTGCTAGCAGCTTTGGACAGCAAGAGACCCAGTACTTC
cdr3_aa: CASSFGQQETQYF

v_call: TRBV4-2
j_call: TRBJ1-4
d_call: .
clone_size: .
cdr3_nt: TGTGCCAGCAGCCCCCCAGGATCAACTAATGAAAAACTGTTTTTT
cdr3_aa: CASSPPGSTNEKLFF

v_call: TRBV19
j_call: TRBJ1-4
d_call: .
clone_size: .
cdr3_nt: TGTGCCAGTAGTATAGCCAGGTTGCTGTTTTTT
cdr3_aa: CASSIARLLFF

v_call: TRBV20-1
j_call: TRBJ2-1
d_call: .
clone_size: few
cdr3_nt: TGCAGTGCTAGAGGTGAGAATGAGCAGTTCTTC
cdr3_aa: CSARGENEQFF

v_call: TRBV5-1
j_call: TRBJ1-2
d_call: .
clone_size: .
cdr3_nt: TGCGCCAGCAGCTTGGTAGGGGAAGCTGGCTACACCTTC
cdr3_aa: CASSLVGEAGYTF

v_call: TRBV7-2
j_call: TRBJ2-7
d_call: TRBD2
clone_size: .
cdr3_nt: TGTGCCAGCAGCGTAGGACTAGCGGGGGGCCCCTCCTACGAGCAGTACTTC
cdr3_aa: CASSVGLAGGPSYEQYF

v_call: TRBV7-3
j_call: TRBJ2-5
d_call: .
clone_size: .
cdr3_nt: TGTGCCAGCAGCATGGCGGCCCAAGAGACCCAGTACTTC
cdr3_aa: CASSMAAQETQYF